The present TCR beta chain was sequenced within a study of blood T cell repertoires in COVID-19. The overall study: Italy, Spain and the United States were the sources of the convalescent and acute COVID-19 samples. From T cells, B-cell-depleted T cells, or PBMCs came the material, which was cDNA or gDNA.

This CDR3 is built from 10 residues. CDR1 and CDR2 from the germline V gene are SGHAT and FQNNGV. This clone has only a few counts. The table came from immunoSEQ multiplex PCR; TCRdb's copy has only in-frame clones and leaves some out. Among fewer than 50,000 clones listed, nearly 90% were seen once. The sample was peripheral blood. The chain joins TRBV11-2 to TRBJ2-7, with D uncertain. This receptor was identified in a man in his 70s with active COVID-19. The CDR3 coding sequence is TGTCACATGGGCGCCTACGAGCAGTACTTC. This encodes CHMGAYEQYF. The variable domain in full, with the rest retrieved from reference TRBV11-2 and TRBJ2-7, is EAGVAQSPRYKIIEKRQSVAFWCNPISGHATLYWYQQILGQGPKLLIQFQNNGVVDDSQLPKDRFSAERLKGVDSTLKIQPAKLEDSAVYLCHMGAYEQYFGPGTRLTVT.